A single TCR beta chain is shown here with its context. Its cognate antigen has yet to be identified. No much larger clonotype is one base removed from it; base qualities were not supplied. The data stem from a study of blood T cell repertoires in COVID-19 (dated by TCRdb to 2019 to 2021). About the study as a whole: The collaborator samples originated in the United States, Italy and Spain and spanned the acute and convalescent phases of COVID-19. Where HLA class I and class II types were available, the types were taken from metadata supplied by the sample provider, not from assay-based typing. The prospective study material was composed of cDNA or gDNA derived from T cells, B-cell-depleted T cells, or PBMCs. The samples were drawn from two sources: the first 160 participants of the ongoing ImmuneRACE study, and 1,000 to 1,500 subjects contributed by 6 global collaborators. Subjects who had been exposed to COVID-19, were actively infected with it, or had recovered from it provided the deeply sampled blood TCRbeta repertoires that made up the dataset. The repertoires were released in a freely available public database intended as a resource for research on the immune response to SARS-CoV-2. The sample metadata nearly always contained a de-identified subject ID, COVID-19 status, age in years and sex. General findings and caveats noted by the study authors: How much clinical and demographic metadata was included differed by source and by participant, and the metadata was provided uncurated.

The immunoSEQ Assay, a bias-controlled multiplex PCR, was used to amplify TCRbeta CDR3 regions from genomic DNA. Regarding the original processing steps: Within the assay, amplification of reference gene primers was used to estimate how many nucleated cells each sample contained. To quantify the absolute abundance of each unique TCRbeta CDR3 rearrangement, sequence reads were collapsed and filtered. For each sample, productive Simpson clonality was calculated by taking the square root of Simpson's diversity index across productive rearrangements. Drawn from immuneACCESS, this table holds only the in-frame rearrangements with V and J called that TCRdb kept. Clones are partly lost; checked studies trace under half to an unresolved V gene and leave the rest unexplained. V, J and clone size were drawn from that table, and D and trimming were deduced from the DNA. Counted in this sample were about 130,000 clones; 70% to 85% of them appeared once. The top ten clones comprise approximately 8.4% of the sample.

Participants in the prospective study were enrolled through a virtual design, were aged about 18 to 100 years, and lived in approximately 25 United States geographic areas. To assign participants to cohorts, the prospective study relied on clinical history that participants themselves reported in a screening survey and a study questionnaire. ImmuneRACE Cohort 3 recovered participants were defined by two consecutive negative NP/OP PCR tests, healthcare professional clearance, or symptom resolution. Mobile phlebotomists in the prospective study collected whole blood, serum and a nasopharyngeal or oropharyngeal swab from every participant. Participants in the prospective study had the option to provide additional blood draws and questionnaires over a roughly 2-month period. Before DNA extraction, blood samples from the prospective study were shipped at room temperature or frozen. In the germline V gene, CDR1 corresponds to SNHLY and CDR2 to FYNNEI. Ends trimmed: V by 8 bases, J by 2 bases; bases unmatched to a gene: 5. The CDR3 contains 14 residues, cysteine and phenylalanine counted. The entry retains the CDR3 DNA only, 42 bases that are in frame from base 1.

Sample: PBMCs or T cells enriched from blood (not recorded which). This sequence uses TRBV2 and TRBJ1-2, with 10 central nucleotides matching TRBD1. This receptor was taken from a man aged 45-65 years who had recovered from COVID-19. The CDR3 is CASGGQGVNYGYTF. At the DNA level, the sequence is TGTGCCAGCGGTGGACAGGGGGTGAACTATGGCTACACCTTC.